The present TCR beta chain was sequenced within a study of blood T cells in healthy people across ages. Points from the study as a whole: A strong correlation was seen between TCR beta diversity and naive T cell percentage.

Using a J-beta primer mix together with a sample-barcoded 5' primer, a second PCR was run for about 6 to 12 cycles. Through a template-switch adaptor with 12 random nucleotides, each cDNA molecule received a tag. TCRdb reprocessed the 5' RACE reads via MiXCR and lists one record per CDR3 protein. The profile shows about 1.4 million distinct CDR3 sequences, approximately 60% of them singletons. Collection of around 10 milliliters of peripheral blood was performed for each donor. Points on this clonotype: Its target is not known.

This CDR3 has 14 residues. The V and J ends lost 5 bases and 4 bases respectively, with 15 bases between them. The germline V gene has CDR1 SGHRS and CDR2 YFSETQ. The receptor comes from a man aged 18 to 35 in good health. The chain links TRBV5-1 to TRBJ1-1, with D possibly TRBD1 on 5 matching bases. Sequences were obtained from blood. The CDR3 here is CASRPTESVTEAFF. DNA for the CDR3: TGCGCCAGCAGGCCGACAGAAAGTGTCACTGAAGCTTTCTTT.